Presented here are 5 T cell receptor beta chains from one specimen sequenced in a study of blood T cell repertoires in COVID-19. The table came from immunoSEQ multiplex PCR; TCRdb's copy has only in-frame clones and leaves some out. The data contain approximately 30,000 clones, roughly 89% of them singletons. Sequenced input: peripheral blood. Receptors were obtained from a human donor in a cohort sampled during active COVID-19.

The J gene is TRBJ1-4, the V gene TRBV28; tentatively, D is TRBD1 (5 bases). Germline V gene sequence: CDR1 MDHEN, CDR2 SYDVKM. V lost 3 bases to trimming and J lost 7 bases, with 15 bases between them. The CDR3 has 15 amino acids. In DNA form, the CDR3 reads TGTGCCAGCAGTTTTAGGGGACTAACAGGTGAAAAACTGTTTTTT. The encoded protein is CASSFRGLTGEKLFF.

CDR3 DNA: TGTGCCAGTCAGGGGACAGGCAAACGGGAGCTGTTTTTT. It translates to CASQGTGKRELFF. V and J are TRBV2 and TRBJ2-2, with 8 bases aligning to TRBD1. Germline values: CDR1 SNHLY, CDR2 FYNNEI. The CDR3 runs 13 residues. The J segment lost 9 bases and the V segment lost 9 bases, leaving 9 bases of the junction unmatched. The variable domain in full, with the rest retrieved from reference TRBV2 and TRBJ2-2, is EPEVTQTPSHQVTQMGQEVILRCVPISNHLYFYWYRQILGQKVEFLVSFYNNEISEKSEIFDDQFSVERPDGSNFTLKIRSTKLEDSAMYFCASQGTGKRELFFGEGSRLTVL.

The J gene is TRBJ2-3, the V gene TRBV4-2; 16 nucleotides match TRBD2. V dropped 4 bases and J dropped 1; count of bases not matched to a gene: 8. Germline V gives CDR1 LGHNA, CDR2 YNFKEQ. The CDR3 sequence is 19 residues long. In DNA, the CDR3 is TGTGCCAGCAGCCTAGGGACTAGCGGGAGGGCGGGGGGCACAGATACGCAGTATTTT. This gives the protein CASSLGTSGRAGGTDTQYF.

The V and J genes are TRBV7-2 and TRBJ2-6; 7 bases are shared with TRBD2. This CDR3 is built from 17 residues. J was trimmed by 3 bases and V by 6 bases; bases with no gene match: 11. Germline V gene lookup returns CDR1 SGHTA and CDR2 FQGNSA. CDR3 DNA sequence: TGTGCCAGCAGTTGGGAGGGAACGTATTTTGGGGCCAACGTCCTGACTTTC. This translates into CASSWEGTYFGANVLTF.

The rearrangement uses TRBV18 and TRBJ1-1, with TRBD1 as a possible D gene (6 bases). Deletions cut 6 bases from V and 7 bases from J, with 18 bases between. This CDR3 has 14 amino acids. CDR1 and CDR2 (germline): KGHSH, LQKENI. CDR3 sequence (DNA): TGTGCCAGCTCTCAAACTCAGACAGGACTTGAAGCTTTCTTT. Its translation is CASSQTQTGLEAFF.